This T cell receptor (beta chain) derives from a study of blood T cell repertoires in COVID-19. Looking at the study overall: Sources were T cells, B-cell-depleted T cells, or PBMCs; the material itself was cDNA or gDNA.

V trimming: 5 bases; J trimming: 2 bases; junction bases outside the gene matches: 16. Germline loops: CDR1 SGHAT, CDR2 FQNNGV. This CDR3 is 19 amino acids long. Recruits, aged roughly 18 to 95 years, lived in 24 US areas. Symptom resolution, clearance, or two negative PCRs marked the recovered donors of Cohort 3. As processed by the authors: Amplifying reference gene primers gave estimates of nucleated cell counts. Profiling relied on immunoSEQ multiplex PCR, and the TCRdb table lists in-frame clones only, not all of them. V, J and clone size derive from that table, while D and trimming were established from the DNA sequence. The data hold 250,000 to 300,000 clones, with roughly 89% observed a single time.

The sequence derives from a man aged 35 to 55 who had recovered from COVID-19. This chain links TRBV11-2 with TRBJ2-2, with 8 bases fitting TRBD2. The sequencing input was PBMCs or T cells enriched from blood (not recorded which). The CDR3 spells CASSRRGRDAGGNTGELFF. The DNA for the CDR3 is TGTGCCAGCAGCCGTCGGGGCAGGGACGCGGGGGGTAACACCGGGGAGCTGTTTTTT.